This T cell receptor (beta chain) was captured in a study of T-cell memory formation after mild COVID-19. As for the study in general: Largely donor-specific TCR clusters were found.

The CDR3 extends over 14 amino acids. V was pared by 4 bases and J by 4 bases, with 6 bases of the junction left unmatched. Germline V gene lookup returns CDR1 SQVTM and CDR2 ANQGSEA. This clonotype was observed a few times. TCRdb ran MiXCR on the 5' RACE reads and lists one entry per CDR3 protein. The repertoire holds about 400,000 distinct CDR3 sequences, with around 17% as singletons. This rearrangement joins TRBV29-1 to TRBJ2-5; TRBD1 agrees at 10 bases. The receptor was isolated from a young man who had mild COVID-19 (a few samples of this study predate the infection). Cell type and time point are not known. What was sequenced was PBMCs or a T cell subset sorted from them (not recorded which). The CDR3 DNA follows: TGCAGCGTTGGTGGGACAGGGGTGCTAGAGACCCAGTACTTC. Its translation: CSVGGTGVLETQYF.